A single sample gave rise to the 9 T cell receptor beta chains below, sequenced in a study of T cell repertoires in cytomegalovirus infection. MiXCR was run by TCRdb on the reads, yielding one entry per CDR3 protein. The sample records about 490,000 distinct CDR3 sequences, around 10% being singletons. The sequenced sample was PBMCs. The receptors were gathered from a human donor in good health (CMV status not recorded). Some clones in this sample may be carry-over from other donors' samples.

The J gene is TRBJ1-4, the V gene TRBV25-1, with a possible D match to TRBD1 (5 bases). Germline loops: CDR1 MGHDK, CDR2 SYGVNS. With 4 bases removed from V and 8 bases from J, the gap between germline ends came to 14 bases. This CDR3 has 14 residues. CDR3: CASSADILGEKLFF. The DNA of the CDR3 is TGTGCCAGCAGTGCGGACATCTTGGGCGAAAAACTGTTTTTT.

This clonotype showed up many times. The V call is TRBV19, the J call TRBJ1-2; possible D gene TRBD1, 5 bases. The CDR3 spans 14 residues. Germline V gene sequence: CDR1 LNHDA, CDR2 SQIVND (reference sequence). V gave up 4 bases and J gave up 1 base, with 10 bases separating them. The CDR3 nucleotides are TGTGCCAGTAGTAAAGGGACTGTTAACTATGGCTACACCTTC. Translating gives CASSKGTVNYGYTF.

This clonotype was seen repeatedly, ten times or more. The gene calls are TRBV27 and TRBJ1-2; D is uncertain. This CDR3 has 15 amino acids. The V end was cut by 2 bases, the J end by 6 bases, with 16 bases between. CDR1 and CDR2 from the germline V gene are MNHEY and SMNVEV (reference sequence). The CDR3 DNA is TGTGCCAGCAGTTTAGCCCCTCCGAGGGCAGATGGCTACACCTTC. Translating it yields CASSLAPPRADGYTF.

This clonotype was picked up a small number of times. The rearrangement links TRBV25-1 to TRBJ2-7; D unclear. The V end lost 3 bases, the J end lost 2 bases, and 11 bases lay between the germline ends. Per germline, CDR1 MGHDK and CDR2 SYGVNS. This CDR3 is 14 amino acids long. For the CDR3, the DNA is TGTGCCAGCAGTGAGTCGGGCCTCACCTACGAGCAGTACTTC. It is translated as CASSESGLTYEQYF.

At least ten counts were recorded for this clonotype. The chain recombines TRBV6-5 with TRBJ2-1; no clear D. Germline lookup yields CDR1 MNHEY and CDR2 SVGAGI. The V end was cut by 5 bases, the J end by 9 bases, with 14 bases between. CDR3 length: 13 residues. The CDR3 DNA sequence: TGTGCCAGCAGTCACCCCTCGACCCGTGAGCAGTTCTTC. Translated, it gives CASSHPSTREQFF.

Only a few counts were recorded for this clonotype. The chain uses TRBV20-1 and TRBJ2-3; weak D call: TRBD2 (7 bases). This CDR3 is built from 13 residues. Trimming stripped 1 base from V and 4 bases from J, with 9 bases between. The germline V gene has CDR1 DFQATT and CDR2 SNEGSKA (reference sequence). The CDR3: CSARGGGPDTQYF. In DNA form, the CDR3 reads TGCAGTGCTAGAGGGGGGGGGCCAGATACGCAGTATTTT.

This clonotype was seen many times. The rearrangement joins TRBV11-2 to TRBJ1-1; D uncertain. The V end was cut by 4 bases, the J end by 5 bases, with 14 bases between. The CDR3 runs 14 residues. The germline gives CDR1 SGHAT, CDR2 FQNNGV. DNA of the CDR3: TGTGCCAGCAGCTACCCAAGGAGGGATACTGAAGCTTTCTTT. Translated, it gives CASSYPRRDTEAFF.

In its sample, this clonotype was seen a few times. The chain recombines TRBV25-1 with TRBJ2-4, with D tentatively TRBD1 or TRBD2 (6 bases each). The CDR3 length is 17 residues. Trimming took off 5 bases at V and 4 bases at J, with 21 bases between the two ends. Germline CDR1 MGHDK, CDR2 SYGVNS. CDR3 sequence: CASSRPRGQGKKNIQYF. In DNA form, the CDR3 reads TGTGCCAGCAGTCGACCCCGGGGGCAGGGGAAGAAAAACATTCAGTACTTC. The complete variable domain, with remaining parts taken from reference TRBV25-1 and TRBJ2-4, reads EADIYQTPRYLVIGTGKKITLECSQTMGHDKMYWYQQDPGMELHLIHYSYGVNSTEKGDLSSESTVSRIRTEHFPLTLESARPSHTSQYLCASSRPRGQGKKNIQYFGAGTRLSVL.

This clonotype was observed many times. V usage is TRBV30 and J usage is TRBJ2-7; the match to TRBD1 covers 11 bases. Germline CDR1 reads GTSNPN; CDR2 reads SVGIG (reference sequence). J gave up 6 bases and V 0 bases, and 4 bases lay outside the gene matches. The CDR3 contains 14 residues. CDR3: CAWSVPGQGVEQYF. As DNA, the CDR3 is TGTGCCTGGAGTGTACCGGGACAGGGGGTCGAGCAGTACTTC.